This TCR beta chain was captured by sequencing in a study of blood T cell repertoires in COVID-19. The table lists this clone with a few counts. The Seattle patients joined while their infection was active and were tracked longitudinally afterward. V lost 5 bases and J lost 4; bases outside the gene matches: 11. CDR3 length: 16 amino acids. CDR1 and CDR2 (germline): SNHLY, FYNNEI. Libraries were prepared by immunoSEQ multiplex PCR; TCRdb keeps only in-frame clonotypes and omits some of them. The data hold under 95,000 clones, with about 89% observed a single time. This TCR was sampled from a man aged 45-60 years with COVID-19, enrolled during active disease. This chain uses TRBV2 with TRBJ1-3, with TRBD1 matching 7 bases. Sequencing was performed on peripheral blood. CDR3 protein: CASSPDRAGGGNTIYF. The CDR3 coding sequence is TGTGCCAGCAGTCCCGACAGGGCAGGAGGCGGAAACACCATATATTTT.